Below, 23 T cell receptor beta chains from the same sample are listed, as sequenced in a study of graft-versus-host responses after intestinal transplantation. Their recognized antigens are unknown. Profiling relied on immunoSEQ multiplex PCR, and the TCRdb table lists in-frame clones only, not all of them. This table has about 130,000 clones, around 90% appearing once. This specimen consisted of unstimulated CD4+ T cells sorted from spleen or lymph node cells, obtained before intestinal transplant. The receptors derive from a human donor who received an intestinal transplant.

V and J are TRBV5-6 and TRBJ2-7; D unresolved. V lost 4 bases to trimming and J lost 2 bases, with 10 bases between them. In germline, CDR1 is SGHDT, CDR2 YYEEEE. CDR3 length equals 13 residues. CDR3 region: CASSGGRAYEQYF. The DNA for the CDR3 is TGTGCCAGCAGCGGCGGCCGTGCCTACGAGCAGTACTTC.

In DNA, the CDR3 is TGCGCCAGCAGTGACCCAAGGGACGTCAGGTACGAGCAGTACTTC. Translation gives CASSDPRDVRYEQYF. The chain is built from TRBV10-1 and TRBJ2-7; D possibly matches TRBD1 or TRBD2 (5 bases each). V lost 3 bases and J lost 4, with 16 bases in between. The germline V gene has CDR1 WNHNN and CDR2 SYGVQD (reference sequence). The length of the CDR3 is 15 residues.

This clone was recorded once. The V gene is TRBV27, the J gene TRBJ2-5; TRBD1 matches 10 bases. This CDR3 has 14 residues. The V and J ends lost 5 bases and 6 bases, in that order; junction bases with no gene match: 6. The germline gives CDR1 MNHEY, CDR2 SMNVEV (reference sequence). This CDR3 is CASSLDRGRKTQYF. In DNA form, the CDR3 reads TGTGCCAGCAGTCTCGACAGGGGGCGTAAGACCCAGTACTTC.

The chain links TRBV19 to TRBJ1-5; D might be TRBD1 (5 bases). The CDR3 has 15 residues. Trimming stripped 3 bases from V and 4 bases from J, with 13 bases between. Germline assignment: CDR1 LNHDA and CDR2 SQIVND (reference sequence). CDR3 in amino acids: CASSIYPGSNQPQHF. In nucleotides, the CDR3 is TGTGCCAGTAGTATCTATCCAGGGTCAAATCAGCCCCAGCATTTT.

The chain combines TRBV6-6 with TRBJ1-1; 7 nucleotides line up with TRBD1. Looked up from germline, CDR1 is MNHNY and CDR2 is SVGAGI (reference sequence). Trimming at V came to 6 bases and at J to 5 bases, leaving 9 bases not matched to a gene. The CDR3 consists of 14 residues. The CDR3 here is CASRTRQGKTEAFF. In DNA, the CDR3 is TGTGCCAGCAGGACTCGACAGGGAAAGACTGAAGCTTTCTTT.

This clone was detected only once. The chain employs TRBV27 and TRBJ2-1; 7 nucleotides line up with TRBD2. The J segment lost 3 bases and the V segment lost 5 bases, leaving 13 bases of the junction unmatched. CDR1 is MNHEY and CDR2 is SMNVEV in the germline V gene (reference sequence). CDR3 length: 17 residues. For the CDR3, the DNA is TGTGCCAGCAGTCCCCGTTGGGCGGGAGCGGTCTACAATGAGCAGTTCTTC. Translation: CASSPRWAGAVYNEQFF.

In regard to this clone: This specimen includes other DNA sequences encoding the same CDR3. CDR3 sequence (DNA): TGCGCCAGCAGCCAGGAAGGAGGTACCTACGAGCAGTACTTC. It is translated as CASSQEGGTYEQYF. The gene calls are TRBV4-1 and TRBJ2-7; weak D call: TRBD2 (5 bases). This CDR3 is built from 14 residues. Trimming removed 3 bases from V and 2 bases from J, with 11 bases in between. Germline values: CDR1 MGHRA, CDR2 YSYEKL.

This sequence joins TRBV4-1 and TRBJ2-5; 7 bases agree with TRBD1. The DNA end is more similar to TRBJ2-7, so the J call may be wrong. CDR3 size: 16 residues. Per germline, CDR1 MGHRA and CDR2 YSYEKL. CDR3 DNA: TGCGCCAGCAGCCAGGGTTTCACAGGGGACTCCTACGAGCAGTACTTC. Translation: CASSQGFTGDSYEQYF.

The chain links TRBV19 to TRBJ2-3; D call uncertain. Germline loops: CDR1 LNHDA, CDR2 SQIVND (reference sequence). This CDR3 region has 14 residues. The V end lost 2 bases, the J end lost 3 bases, and 9 bases lay between the germline ends. As DNA, the CDR3 is TGTGCCAGTAGTATATCATCATGGACAGATACGCAGTATTTT. This sequence encodes CASSISSWTDTQYF.

This clone was seen just once. The CDR3 here is CASSLFLPATYGYTF. CDR3 DNA sequence: TGTGCCAGCAGCTTGTTCCTCCCCGCAACCTATGGCTACACCTTC. V usage is TRBV5-6 and J usage is TRBJ1-2; D remains ambiguous. Trimming removed 1 base from V and 4 bases from J, with 14 bases in between. This CDR3 region has 15 residues. Germline CDR1 is SGHDT and CDR2 is YYEEEE.

This clone has only a few counts. The chain employs TRBV9 and TRBJ1-4; no clear D. V was clipped by 4 bases and J by 0 bases, with 13 bases between them. In germline, CDR1 is SGDLS, CDR2 YYNGEE. The CDR3 has 16 residues. CDR3 nucleotide sequence: TGTGCCAGCAGCCTAGCGGGGTCTGCAACTAATGAAAAACTGTTTTTT. Its translation is CASSLAGSATNEKLFF.

This clone has just one count. The V call is TRBV28, the J call TRBJ2-5; perhaps D is TRBD1 or TRBD2 (5 bases each). The V gene's germline CDR1 is MDHEN and CDR2 SYDVKM. V lost 2 bases and J lost 4, with 17 bases in between. CDR3 length equals 16 residues. CDR3 sequence (DNA): TGTGCCAGCAGTTTAGTAACAGGAGGTATCGTAGAGACCCAGTACTTC. Its translation is CASSLVTGGIVETQYF.

On this clone itself: The junction shows a germline mismatch at one end, possibly a read error. Other nucleotide sequences from this sample produce the same CDR3. The chain links TRBV28 to TRBJ2-3; the D gene could be TRBD1 or TRBD2 (5 bases each). The CDR3 extends over 15 amino acids. CDR1 and CDR2 from the germline V gene are MDHEN and SYDVKM. Written as DNA, the CDR3 is TGTGCCATAAGACTCGGGGCCGCCAGCACGGATACGCAGTATTTT. It translates to CAIRLGAASTDTQYF.

Here the CDR3 reads CASSLVGGETQYF. DNA of the CDR3: TGTGCCAGCAGCTTAGTGGGAGGCGAGACCCAGTACTTC. This rearrangement joins TRBV7-6 to TRBJ2-5; perhaps TRBD2 as D (6 bases). CDR3 length: 13 residues. Germline V gives CDR1 SGHVS, CDR2 FNYEAQ. Trimming shortened V by 1 base and J by 5 bases, and 8 bases separated the two germline ends.

This rearrangement joins TRBV28 to TRBJ2-3; D tentatively fits TRBD1 or TRBD2 (5 bases each). Deletions cut 5 bases from V and 6 bases from J, with 18 bases between. Germline CDR1 MDHEN, CDR2 SYDVKM. This CDR3 has 15 amino acids. CDR3 sequence: CASSVPGTAADTQYF. The CDR3 DNA is TGTGCCAGCAGTGTGCCCGGGACGGCGGCCGATACGCAGTATTTT.

The rearrangement joins TRBV18 to TRBJ1-1; TRBD1 is a possible D gene (5 bases). Germline loops: CDR1 KGHSH, CDR2 LQKENI. V was cut by 2 bases and J by 1 base, with 11 bases left in between. The CDR3 runs to 15 residues. DNA for the CDR3: TGTGCCAGCTCACCAGGGACGGAGCCGAACACTGAAGCTTTCTTT. It translates to CASSPGTEPNTEAFF.

This sequence joins TRBV29-1 and TRBJ1-2, with 11 bases fitting TRBD1. The CDR3 sequence is 12 residues long. Germline CDR1 reads SQVTM; CDR2 reads ANQGSEA. V was clipped by 4 bases and J by 8 bases; unmatched bases: 3. Here the CDR3 reads CSVGGQGDGYTF. CDR3 DNA sequence: TGCAGCGTTGGGGGACAGGGGGACGGCTACACCTTC.

V and J are TRBV7-2 and TRBJ2-1; TRBD2 matches at 10 bases. The germline CDR1 and CDR2 sequences are SGHTA and FQGNSA. Germline trimming cut 4 bases from V and 4 bases from J; bases unmatched to any gene: 13. The CDR3 has 18 residues. CDR3 nucleotide sequence: TGTGCCAGCAGCTCTTTGGGACAAAGCGGGAGGGTATACAATGAGCAGTTCTTC. Translating it yields CASSSLGQSGRVYNEQFF.

This clone was detected once. In DNA form, the CDR3 reads TGTGCCAGCAGCTTAGCGGCAGGGGGCACTGGAAACACCATATATTTT. The encoded protein is CASSLAAGGTGNTIYF. V gene TRBV7-8 combines with J gene TRBJ1-3, with TRBD1 matching 8 bases. Trimming removed 0 bases from V and 2 bases from J; junction bases left unmatched: 3. The germline gives CDR1 SGHVS, CDR2 FQNEAQ. The CDR3 has 16 residues.

This chain connects TRBV5-1 to TRBJ2-5; 8 bases align to TRBD1. The CDR3 has 14 amino acids. Germline CDR1 SGHRS, CDR2 YFSETQ. V shed 4 bases and J 1 base; nucleotides not matched to a gene: 3. CDR3 sequence: CASSADRVQETQYF. The DNA for the CDR3 is TGCGCCAGCAGCGCGGACAGGGTCCAAGAGACCCAGTACTTC. Filled out from reference TRBV5-1 and TRBJ2-5, the complete variable domain reads KAGVTQTPRYLIKTRGQQVTLSCSPISGHRSVSWYQQTPGQGLQFLFEYFSETQRNKGNFPGRFSGRQFSNSRSEMNVSTLELGDSALYLCASSADRVQETQYFGPGTRLLVL.

The CDR3 nucleotides are TGTGCCAGCAGCCAAGCGTCGGGGAATACGCAGTATTTT. Its protein is CASSQASGNTQYF. The genes are TRBV14 and TRBJ2-3; D might be TRBD2 (5 bases). V lost 1 base to trimming and J lost 7 bases, with 9 bases between them. Germline lookup yields CDR1 SGHDN and CDR2 FVKESK. The CDR3 has 13 residues.

The genes are TRBV7-2 and TRBJ2-7, with 9 bases aligning to TRBD1. CDR1 and CDR2 (germline): SGHTA, FQGNSA. V was clipped by 5 bases and J by 2 bases; unmatched bases: 4. This CDR3 comprises 14 residues. The CDR3 DNA is TGTGCCAGCAGCCCGGACAGGGGACCCTACGAGCAGTACTTC. This encodes CASSPDRGPYEQYF.

The V and J genes are TRBV28 and TRBJ2-7; tentatively, D is TRBD2 (6 bases). From germline, CDR1 is MDHEN and CDR2 SYDVKM. The CDR3 consists of 13 residues. Trimming took off 3 bases at V and 7 bases at J, with 13 bases between the two ends. This chain's CDR3 is CASSFRGFGEQYF. DNA for the CDR3: TGTGCCAGCAGTTTTCGGGGGTTTGGGGAGCAGTACTTC.